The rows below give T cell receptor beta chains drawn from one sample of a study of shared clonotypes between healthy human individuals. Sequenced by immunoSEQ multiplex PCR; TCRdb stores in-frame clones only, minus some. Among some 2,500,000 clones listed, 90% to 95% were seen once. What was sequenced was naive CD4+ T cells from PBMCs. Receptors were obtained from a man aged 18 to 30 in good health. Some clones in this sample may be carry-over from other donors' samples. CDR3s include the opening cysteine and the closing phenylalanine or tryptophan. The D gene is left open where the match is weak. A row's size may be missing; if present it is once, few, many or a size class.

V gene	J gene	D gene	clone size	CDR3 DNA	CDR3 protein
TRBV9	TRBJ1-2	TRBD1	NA	TGTGCCAGCAGCCTTACAGGGGGAGTCGGCTATGGCTACACCTTC	CASSLTGGVGYGYTF
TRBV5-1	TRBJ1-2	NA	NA	TGCGCCAGCAGCTTTGCAGGGAATGGCTACACCTTC	CASSFAGNGYTF
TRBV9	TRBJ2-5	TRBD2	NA	TGTGCCAGCAGCGCGGGACTAGCGGGAGGGATGGGGGAGACCCAGTACTTC	CASSAGLAGGMGETQYF
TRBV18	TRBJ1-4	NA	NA	TGTGCCAGCTCGCCAGGGTCAACTAATGAAAAACTGTTTTTT	CASSPGSTNEKLFF
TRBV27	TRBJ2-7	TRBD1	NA	TGTGCCAGCAGTTACAGGGGGTCGGCTGCCGAGCAGTACTTC	CASSYRGSAAEQYF
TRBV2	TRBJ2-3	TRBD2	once	TGTGCCAGCAGTGACGGACTAGCGGGGGATACGCAGTATTTT	CASSDGLAGDTQYF
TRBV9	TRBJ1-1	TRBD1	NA	TGTGCCAGCAGCGTAGAATCAGGGGGCACTGAAGCTTTCTTT	CASSVESGGTEAFF
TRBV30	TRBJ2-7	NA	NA	TGTGCCTGGAGTGTATACGGTAGGAACACACGGGGCTCCAGCTCCTACGAGCAGTACTTC	CAWSVYGRNTRGSSSYEQYF
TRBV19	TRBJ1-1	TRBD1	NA	TGTGCCAGTAGTATAGGGTCAGGGGGCCGGTACACTGAAGCTTTCTTT	CASSIGSGGRYTEAFF
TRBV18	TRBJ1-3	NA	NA	TGTGCCAGCTCCCCTGTTGACTCTGGAAACACCATATATTTT	CASSPVDSGNTIYF
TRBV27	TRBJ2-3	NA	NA	TGTGCCAGCAGTCTCCTGGCCATGGAGGGTGCAGATACGCAGTATTTT	CASSLLAMEGADTQYF
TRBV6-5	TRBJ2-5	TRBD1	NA	TGTGCCAGCAGTTACACAGGGGGCAGCAGAGAGACCCAGTACTTC	CASSYTGGSRETQYF
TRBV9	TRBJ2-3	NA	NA	TGTGCCAGCAGCGTAACCTATCAGGGAGATACGCAGTATTTT	CASSVTYQGDTQYF
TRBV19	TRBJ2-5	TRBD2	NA	TGTGCCAGTAGAAAGACAGCGGGAGGCAGTGAGACCCAGTACTTC	CASRKTAGGSETQYF
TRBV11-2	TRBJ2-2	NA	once	TGTGCCAGCAGCTTTGAGGGAGTTTTTGGCGGGGAGCTGTTTTTT	CASSFEGVFGGELFF
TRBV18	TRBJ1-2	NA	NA	TGTGCCAGCTCTTCATTTGGGGGGAATGGCTACACCTTC	CASSSFGGNGYTF
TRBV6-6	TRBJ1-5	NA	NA	TGTGCCAGCAGTTACTCGACAGGTGGCCGTCAGCCCCAGCATTTT	CASSYSTGGRQPQHF
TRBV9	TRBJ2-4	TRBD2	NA	TGTGCCAGCAGCGAGGGACTAGCGGGAGAGGGCGGAGCCAAAAACATTCAGTACTTC	CASSEGLAGEGGAKNIQYF
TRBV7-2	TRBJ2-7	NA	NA	TGTGCCAGCAGCGCTCTCTACGGGGGACAGACATCCTACGAGCAGTACTTC	CASSALYGGQTSYEQYF
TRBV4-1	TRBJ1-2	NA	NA	TGCGCCAGCAGCCAAACCCCCCCCGTCACCGTAAGATATGGCTACACCTTC	CASSQTPPVTVRYGYTF
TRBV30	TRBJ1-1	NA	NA	TGTGCCTGGAGTGGGTCAACTAACACTGAAGCTTTCTTT	CAWSGSTNTEAFF
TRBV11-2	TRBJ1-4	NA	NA	TGTGCCAGCAGCTTAGCGCACGGGCATGGTGAAAAACTGTTTTTT	CASSLAHGHGEKLFF
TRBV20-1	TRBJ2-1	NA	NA	TGCAGTGCCTGGAGGAACAATGAGCAGTTCTTC	CSAWRNNEQFF
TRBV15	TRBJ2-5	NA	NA	TGTGCCACCAGCCCGTTTATGGGGGAGACCCAGTACTTC	CATSPFMGETQYF
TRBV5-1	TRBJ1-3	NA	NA	TGCGCCAGCAGCGCGACAGCAGGAAACACCATATATTTT	CASSATAGNTIYF
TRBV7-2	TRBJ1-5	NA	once	TGTGCCAGCAGCCTTCTTCAGGGTGATCAGCCCCAGCATTTT	CASSLLQGDQPQHF
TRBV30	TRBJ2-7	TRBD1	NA	TGTGCCTGGAGGGCTCCGGGACAGGGGGCGAGGGAGCAGTACTTC	CAWRAPGQGAREQYF
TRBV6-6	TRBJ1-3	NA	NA	TGTGCCAGCAGTTGGTCATCAGATCCTGGAAACACCATATATTTT	CASSWSSDPGNTIYF
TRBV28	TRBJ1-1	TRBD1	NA	TGTGCCAGCAGTCGACAGGGTCCGGGGGGGACTGAAGCTTTCTTT	CASSRQGPGGTEAFF
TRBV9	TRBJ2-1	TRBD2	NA	TGTGCCAGCAGCGTTAGCGGGATATATAATGAGCAGTTCTTC	CASSVSGIYNEQFF
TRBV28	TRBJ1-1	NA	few	TGTGCCAGCAGTTTACAGGTGGCGACTTTCTTT	CASSLQVATFF
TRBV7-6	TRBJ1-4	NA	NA	TGTGCCAGCAGCTTAGCCCAGGGGACAAATAATGAAGCGAAACTGTTTTTT	CASSLAQGTNNEAKLFF
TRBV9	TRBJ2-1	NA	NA	TGTGCCAGCAGCGTAAGCCAGGGGTACAATGAGCAGTTCTTC	CASSVSQGYNEQFF
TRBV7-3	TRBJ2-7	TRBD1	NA	TGTGCCAGCAGCCCAAGACAGGGGTCACCCTCCTACGAGCAGTACTTC	CASSPRQGSPSYEQYF
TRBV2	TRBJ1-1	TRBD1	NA	TGTGCCAGCAGTTCCACAGGGGGGGACACTGAAGCTTTCTTT	CASSSTGGDTEAFF
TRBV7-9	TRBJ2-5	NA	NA	TGTGCCAGCAGCCCCGAGGCCCAAGAGACCCAGTACTTC	CASSPEAQETQYF
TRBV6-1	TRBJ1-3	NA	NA	TGTGCCAGCAGTGAAGGGGGTTCTGGAAACACCATATATTTT	CASSEGGSGNTIYF
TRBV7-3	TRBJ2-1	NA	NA	TGTGCCAGCAGCCCGGGGGGACAGTCCTACAATGAGCAGTTCTTC	CASSPGGQSYNEQFF
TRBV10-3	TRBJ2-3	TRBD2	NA	TGTGCCATCAGTCTGGGACTAGCGGGAGTGATAACAGATACGCAGTATTTT	CAISLGLAGVITDTQYF
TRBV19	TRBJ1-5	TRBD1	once	TGTGCCAGTAAACCCTGGACAGGGGATAGCAATCAGCCCCAGCATTTT	CASKPWTGDSNQPQHF
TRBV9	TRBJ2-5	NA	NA	TGTGCCAGCAGCCCCGAGGGGCTAGGGGAGACCCAGTACTTC	CASSPEGLGETQYF
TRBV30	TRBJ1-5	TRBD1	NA	TGTGCCTGGAGCACAGGGGGGGGTCAGCCCCAGCATTTT	CAWSTGGGQPQHF
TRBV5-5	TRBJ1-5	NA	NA	TGTGCCAGCAGCCCGGGGCCCCTTATCAATCAGCCCCAGCATTTT	CASSPGPLINQPQHF
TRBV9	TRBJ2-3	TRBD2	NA	TGTGCCAGCAGCGTAGCGGGCGGGAGGGCCGGGGAAGATACGCAGTATTTT	CASSVAGGRAGEDTQYF
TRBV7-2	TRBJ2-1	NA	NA	TGTGCCAGCAGCTTAAGGGGTAGGGATGAGCAGTTCTTC	CASSLRGRDEQFF
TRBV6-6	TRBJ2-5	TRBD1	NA	TGTGCCAGCAGTCGAGGCTACCGGGACAGACCCGAGACCCAGTACTTC	CASSRGYRDRPETQYF
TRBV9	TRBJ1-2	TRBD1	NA	TGTGCCAGCAGCGCGTTGTCGACAGGGAAACTTTATGGCTACACCTTC	CASSALSTGKLYGYTF
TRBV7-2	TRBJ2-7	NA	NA	TGTGCCAGCAGCTTTGGGTTCGTCCAGGGTCTTTCCTACGAGCAGTACTTC	CASSFGFVQGLSYEQYF
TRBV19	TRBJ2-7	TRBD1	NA	TGTGCCAGTAGAAATGTGACAGGGGCCAAGGGGCAGTACTTC	CASRNVTGAKGQYF